The clone carrying this T cell receptor beta chain has a handful of counts. This entry belongs to a study of blood T cell repertoires in COVID-19. Study-wide background: COVID-19 samples from acute and convalescent phases originated in the United States, Italy and Spain.

The CDR3 totals 14 residues. Trimming shortened V by 2 bases and J by 3 bases, and 11 bases separated the two germline ends. CDR1 and CDR2 from the germline V gene are SGHTA and FQGNSA. Using immunoSEQ multiplex PCR, the repertoire was profiled, and TCRdb retains in-frame clones only, with some absent. The sample records about 140,000 clones, approximately 90% being singletons. The receptor comes from a human donor in a cohort sampled during active COVID-19. The genes are TRBV7-2 and TRBJ2-7, with D maybe TRBD1 (6 bases). What was sequenced was peripheral blood. CDR3 region: CASSLRTDNYEQYF. The CDR3 coding sequence is TGTGCCAGCAGCTTAAGGACAGACAACTACGAGCAGTACTTC.